This T cell receptor beta chain was retrieved from a study of T cell changes during pregnancy in multiple sclerosis (dated by TCRdb to between 2018 and 2021). In terms of the full investigation: In women with multiple sclerosis, the researchers looked at how the T cell repertoire shifted as pregnancy progressed.

In the case of this clone: Its antigen is currently not known. No base-level quality is on record; no much larger clone is a single base apart.

Receptor amplification or capture employed the immunoSEQ multiplex PCR assay. Imported from immuneACCESS, the table was reduced by TCRdb to in-frame sequences with V and J called. These copies leave out some clones; in studies compared against another copy, an unresolved V gene accounts for under half, and the cause of the remainder is not known. This sample holds 130,000 or so clones; about 96% were observed only once. Of the sample, 0.44% is held by the ten largest clones. The germline V gene provides CDR1 LGHNA and CDR2 YSLEER. From the cysteine up to the phenylalanine, the CDR3 has a length of 14 residues. The only DNA kept is the CDR3, 42 bases in frame from the first base. V is clipped by 4 bases and J by 5 bases, and the sequence between their germline boundaries is 12 bases long.

The chain is encoded by TRBV4-3 joined to TRBJ2-1; TRBD2 is possibly the D segment (7 matching bases). The TCR comes from a female donor with multiple sclerosis, enrolled in a pregnancy study. This sample comprised peripheral blood, obtained after pregnancy. The bases are TGCGCCAGCAGCCGGGGGGGGGCGAACAATGAGCAGTTCTTC. This yields the protein CASSRGGANNEQFF.